This T cell receptor beta chain was obtained from a study of blood T cells in healthy people across ages. Study overall: For every two T cells, template switching captured about one barcoded beta molecule.

With 0 bases clipped from V and 7 bases from J, the junction kept 10 bases outside the gene matches. Germline lookup yields CDR1 DFQATT and CDR2 SNEGSKA (reference sequence). The CDR3 extends over 15 amino acids. A second about 6 to 12 cycle PCR used barcoded and J-beta primers. Every cDNA molecule bore a tag from a template-switch adaptor containing 12 random nucleotides. Sequencing of every sample gave 2.5 million or more CDR3-containing paired-end reads. TCRdb reprocessed the 5' RACE reads via MiXCR and lists one record per CDR3 protein. Of hundreds of thousands of distinct CDR3 sequences in the sample, 27% were seen once. The sample also formed part of further work on T cells of mothers and their children.

The chain combines TRBV20-1 with TRBJ2-7, with 9 bases fitting TRBD2. The receptor comes from a boy aged 2 to 9 in good health. The specimen sequenced was blood. The CDR3 DNA follows: TGCAGTGCTAGAGATATGCGGGGGGGCTTTTGGGAGCAGTACTTC. It codes for CSARDMRGGFWEQYF.